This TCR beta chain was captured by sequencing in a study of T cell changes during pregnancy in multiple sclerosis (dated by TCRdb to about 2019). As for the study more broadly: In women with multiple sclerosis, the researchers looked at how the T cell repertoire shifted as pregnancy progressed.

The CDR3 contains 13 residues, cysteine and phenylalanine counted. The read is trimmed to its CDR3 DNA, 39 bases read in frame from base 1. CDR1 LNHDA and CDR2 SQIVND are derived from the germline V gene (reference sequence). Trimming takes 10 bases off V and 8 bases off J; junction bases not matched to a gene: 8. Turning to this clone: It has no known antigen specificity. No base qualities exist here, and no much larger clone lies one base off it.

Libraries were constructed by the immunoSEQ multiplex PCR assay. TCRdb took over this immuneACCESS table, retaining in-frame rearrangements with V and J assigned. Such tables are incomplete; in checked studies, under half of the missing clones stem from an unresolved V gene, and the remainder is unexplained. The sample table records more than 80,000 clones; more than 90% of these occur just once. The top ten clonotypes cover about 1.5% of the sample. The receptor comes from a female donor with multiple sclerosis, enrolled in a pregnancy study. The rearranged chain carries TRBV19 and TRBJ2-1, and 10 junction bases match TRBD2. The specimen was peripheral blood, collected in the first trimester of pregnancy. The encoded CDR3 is CATKREGLYEQFF. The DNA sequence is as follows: TGTGCCACCAAGCGGGAGGGCCTATATGAGCAGTTCTTC.